One sample yielded the 28 T cell receptor beta chains listed below, sequenced in a study of Tregs in tolerant kidney transplant recipients. Assay used: immunoSEQ multiplex PCR; TCRdb lists only in-frame clones, some missing. The data contain 92,000 or so clones, about 92% of them seen just once; the ten biggest clones take up roughly 5%. The sequencing input was CD8+ T cells from blood. The receptors shown here come from a human donor in good health.

This chain connects TRBV6-5 to TRBJ2-7; 8 bases agree with TRBD2. The germline V gene has CDR1 MNHEY and CDR2 SVGAGI. CDR3 length equals 16 residues. V lost 0 bases and J lost 4; bases outside the gene matches: 8. In DNA form, the CDR3 reads TGTGCCAGCAGTTACTCTGACGGGAGGGCCGGTTACGAGCAGTACTTC. Its protein product is CASSYSDGRAGYEQYF.

The chain employs TRBV5-1 and TRBJ1-1; 12 bases agree with TRBD1. The CDR3 is 15 amino acids. Germline V CDR1 and CDR2: SGHRS, YFSETQ. J gave up 5 bases and V 4 bases, and 6 bases lay outside the gene matches. CDR3: CASSPGQGAITEAFF. As DNA, the CDR3 is TGCGCCAGCAGCCCGGGACAGGGGGCTATTACTGAAGCTTTCTTT.

This chain links TRBV6-4 with TRBJ2-1; D perhaps matches TRBD1 (5 bases). Germline CDR1 MRHNA, CDR2 SNTAGT. The CDR3 totals 14 residues. Trimming took 2 bases from V and 0 from J, leaving 5 bases between them. CDR3 nucleotides: TGTGCCAGCAGTGACGACAGCTCCTACAATGAGCAGTTCTTC. It specifies CASSDDSSYNEQFF.

The table lists this clone with a count of one. The rearrangement joins TRBV7-3 to TRBJ2-7, with 8 bases matching TRBD2. Germline CDR1 and CDR2: SGHTA and FQGTGA. Trimming cost V 3 bases and J 5 bases; bases outside gene matches: 3. The CDR3 is made up of 13 amino acids. This CDR3 is CASSFGGVHEQYF. In nucleotides, the CDR3 is TGTGCCAGCAGCTTCGGGGGGGTCCACGAGCAGTACTTC.

This clone was detected only once. J is TRBJ2-1 and V is TRBV6-1, with 10 bases matching TRBD2. Germline CDR1 and CDR2: MNHNS and SASEGT. The V and J ends lost 3 bases and 2 bases, in that order; junction bases with no gene match: 13. This CDR3 has 19 residues. The CDR3 is CASSERAGGPRAPYNEQFF. CDR3 DNA: TGTGCCAGCAGTGAGCGAGCGGGAGGGCCAAGGGCACCCTACAATGAGCAGTTCTTC.

The chain joins TRBV27 to TRBJ2-3; D tentatively reads TRBD1 or TRBD2 (6 bases each). Trimming removed 3 bases from V and 6 bases from J, with 13 bases in between. The germline V gene has CDR1 MNHEY and CDR2 SMNVEV (reference sequence). This CDR3 contains 14 residues. CDR3 DNA: TGTGCCAGCAGTTTCATAGGGGGGCGGGATACGCAGTATTTT. Its translation: CASSFIGGRDTQYF.

The genes are TRBV7-9 and TRBJ2-2; the match to TRBD1 covers 7 bases. CDR3 length: 15 amino acids. V gave up 1 base and J gave up 7 bases; unmatched junction bases: 6. Germline V gene lookup returns CDR1 SEHNR and CDR2 FQNEAQ (reference sequence). The CDR3 protein is CASSLESRDSGELFF. CDR3 DNA: TGTGCCAGCAGCTTAGAAAGCAGGGACAGCGGGGAGCTGTTTTTT.

A word on this clone: This sample includes further DNA sequences coding for the same CDR3. The chain joins TRBV20-1 to TRBJ1-2; no clear D gene. The CDR3 totals 10 residues. Germline values: CDR1 DFQATT, CDR2 SNEGSKA (reference sequence). V dropped 2 bases and J dropped 2 bases, with 0 bases sitting between them. CDR3 sequence (DNA): TGCAGTGCTAGAAACTATGGCTACACCTTC. Translating it yields CSARNYGYTF.

This sequence joins TRBV7-8 and TRBJ1-2; 9 positions agree with TRBD1. The V segment lost 8 bases and the J segment 3 bases; nucleotides outside the gene matches: 7. Looked up from germline, CDR1 is SGHVS and CDR2 is FQNEAQ. The CDR3 runs 14 residues. As DNA, the CDR3 is TGTGCCAGCGGATACGGGACAGGGTACTATGGCTACACCTTC. Amino acid sequence: CASGYGTGYYGYTF.

The chain recombines TRBV5-1 with TRBJ2-5, with 14 bases identical to TRBD2. Germline V gene sequence: CDR1 SGHRS, CDR2 YFSETQ. The trim removed 4 bases at V and 2 bases at J, leaving 7 bases unmatched. This CDR3 spans 17 amino acids. The CDR3 nucleotides are TGCGCCAGCAGCCTCCGACTAGCGGGAGGGCTACAAGAGACCCAGTACTTC. It is translated as CASSLRLAGGLQETQYF.

Worth noting for this clone: The germline gene is not matched at one end of the junction; a read error may be the cause. This chain joins TRBV27 and TRBJ2-7, with 11 bases fitting TRBD2. Germline CDR1 is MNHEY and CDR2 is SMNVEV (reference sequence). The CDR3 has 14 residues. The CDR3: CASNLVAGGGEQYF. In DNA form, the CDR3 reads TGTGCCAGCAATTTAGTAGCGGGAGGGGGCGAGCAGTACTTC.

This chain links TRBV19 with TRBJ2-5, with D tentatively TRBD2 (6 bases). Germline CDR1 reads LNHDA; CDR2 reads SQIVND (reference sequence). Trimming removed 2 bases at V and 1 base at J, with 17 bases between. The CDR3 is 17 residues long. The CDR3 coding sequence is TGTGCCAGTAGTATAAATGTAGCGGAGCCCCCCCAAGAGACCCAGTACTTC. Residues: CASSINVAEPPQETQYF.

V is TRBV5-1 and J is TRBJ2-3, with TRBD1 identical over 7 bases. Germline V CDR1 and CDR2: SGHRS, YFSETQ. The CDR3 extends over 15 amino acids. V lost 0 bases to trimming and J lost 4 bases; unmatched junction nucleotides: 5. CDR3 bases: TGCGCCAGCAGCTTGGCGTTACAGGGGCCAGATACGCAGTATTTT. The encoded protein is CASSLALQGPDTQYF.

The chain's CDR3 is CASSQVHRGPEQYF. For the CDR3, the DNA is TGCGCCAGCAGCCAAGTCCATAGGGGGCCCGAGCAGTACTTC. The chain links TRBV4-1 to TRBJ2-7; 7 nucleotides match TRBD1. There are 14 residues in the CDR3. The J segment lost 6 bases and the V segment lost 1 base, leaving 6 bases of the junction unmatched. The germline CDR1 and CDR2 sequences are MGHRA and YSYEKL.

Comment on this clone: The sample has other DNA sequences that encode this CDR3 too. The chain employs TRBV27 and TRBJ2-3, with 7 positions matching TRBD2. Looked up from germline, CDR1 is MNHEY and CDR2 is SMNVEV (reference sequence). The junction had 11 bases not matched to a gene; V was cut back by 1 base and J by 1 base. The CDR3 totals 18 residues. CDR3 in amino acids: CASSLWASGNYGTDTQYF. The CDR3, as DNA: TGTGCCAGCAGTTTATGGGCTAGCGGAAATTACGGCACAGATACGCAGTATTTT.

The gene calls are TRBV7-9 and TRBJ1-2; no firm D call. This CDR3 has 14 residues. The V gene lost 0 bases and the J gene lost 1 base, with 6 bases spanning the gap. Germline CDR1 SEHNR, CDR2 FQNEAQ (reference sequence). CDR3 DNA sequence: TGTGCCAGCAGCTTAGCAGAGCATAACTATGGCTACACCTTC. Its protein product is CASSLAEHNYGYTF.

This clone came up once. The rearrangement links TRBV14 to TRBJ1-2; no clear D gene. Germline CDR1 reads SGHDN; CDR2 reads FVKESK. This CDR3 region has 13 residues. Trimming took off 4 bases at V and 4 bases at J, with 10 bases between the two ends. CDR3 nucleotides: TGTGCCAGCAGCCGGGCACAGTCCTATGGCTACACCTTC. Protein product: CASSRAQSYGYTF.

The chain uses TRBV19 and TRBJ2-5; TRBD2 agrees at 7 bases. The germline V gene encodes CDR1 LNHDA and CDR2 SQIVND (reference sequence). The CDR3 is 15 residues long. The J segment lost 1 base and the V segment lost 1 base, leaving 3 bases of the junction unmatched. CDR3 DNA: TGTGCCAGTAGTATAGGGGCTAGCGGCCAAGAGACCCAGTACTTC. Its translation is CASSIGASGQETQYF.

V is TRBV4-1 and J is TRBJ2-7; 8 bases map to TRBD1. The J segment lost 4 bases and the V segment lost 2 bases, leaving 10 bases of the junction unmatched. The CDR3 sequence is 16 residues long. Looked up from germline, CDR1 is MGHRA and CDR2 is YSYEKL. The CDR3 DNA follows: TGCGCCAGCAGCCAACGTCCCACAGGGGGGAATTACGAGCAGTACTTC. The encoded protein is CASSQRPTGGNYEQYF.

The chain is built from TRBV6-1 and TRBJ2-5, with 8 nucleotides matching TRBD1. The J call may be wrong; the DNA end is better matched by TRBJ2-7. The CDR3 totals 15 residues. Germline assignment: CDR1 MNHNS and CDR2 SASEGT. CDR3 nucleotide sequence: TGTGCCAGCAGTGAAGAGGTGACAGGGGTGTACGAGCAGTACTTC. This codes for CASSEEVTGVYEQYF.

This clone was detected once. The rearrangement links TRBV6-5 to TRBJ1-2; D might be TRBD1 (6 bases). CDR1 and CDR2 (germline): MNHEY, SVGAGI. This CDR3 spans 13 amino acids. Between the trimmed V and J ends, which lost 5 bases and 7 bases, there was a span of 14 bases. This CDR3 is CASSPFKGVGYTF. In DNA, the CDR3 is TGTGCCAGCAGTCCCTTTAAGGGGGTTGGCTACACCTTC.

The V gene is TRBV11-2, the J gene TRBJ2-4; 9 bases match TRBD1. Germline values: CDR1 SGHAT, CDR2 FQNNGV. This CDR3 comprises 16 residues. Trimming cost V 1 base and J 2 bases; bases outside gene matches: 3. The CDR3 coding sequence is TGTGCCAGCAGCTTAGCGGACAGGGGCCCCAAAAACATTCAGTACTTC. Protein sequence: CASSLADRGPKNIQYF.

The chain carries TRBV27 and TRBJ2-7; D is undetermined. Germline values: CDR1 MNHEY, CDR2 SMNVEV (reference sequence). Trimming shortened V by 7 bases and J by 3 bases, and 19 bases separated the two germline ends. The CDR3 sequence is 15 residues long. CDR3 sequence (DNA): TGTGCCAGCAAGGTCAATCTAGTAGGTTACTACGAGCAGTACTTC. It is translated as CASKVNLVGYYEQYF.

Only a few counts were recorded for this clone. The chain joins TRBV27 to TRBJ1-1; D ambiguous. V lost 2 bases and J 4 bases, leaving 11 bases between the germline ends. The CDR3 is 14 amino acids. Germline CDR1 is MNHEY and CDR2 is SMNVEV (reference sequence). CDR3 coding DNA: TGTGCCAGCAGTTTAGGCTCCGTGGCCACTGAAGCTTTCTTT. Residues: CASSLGSVATEAFF.

This clone has just a few counts. J is TRBJ1-4 and V is TRBV7-9; D uncertain. The V and J ends lost 2 bases and 2 bases respectively, with 6 bases between them. This CDR3 region has 14 residues. CDR1 and CDR2 (germline): SEHNR, FQNEAQ (reference sequence). CDR3 in amino acids: CASSLTNTNEKLFF. DNA of the CDR3: TGTGCCAGCAGCTTAACGAACACTAATGAAAAACTGTTTTTT. Drawing the rest from reference TRBV7-9 and TRBJ1-4, the complete variable domain is DTGVSQNPRHKITKRGQNVTFRCDPISEHNRLYWYRQTLGQGPEFLTYFQNEAQLEKSRLLSDRFSAERPKGSFSTLEIQRTEQGDSAMYLCASSLTNTNEKLFFGSGTQLSVL.

V usage is TRBV29-1 and J usage is TRBJ1-3; the D is unclear. The CDR3 length is 12 residues. The V gene's germline CDR1 is SQVTM and CDR2 ANQGSEA. With 7 bases removed from V and 0 bases from J, the gap between germline ends came to 7 bases. The CDR3 DNA is TGCAGCGCCAGCTACTCTGGAAACACCATATATTTT. Protein product: CSASYSGNTIYF.

The chain carries TRBV2 and TRBJ2-1; 11 bases align to TRBD1. This CDR3 is 14 amino acids long. Germline lookup yields CDR1 SNHLY and CDR2 FYNNEI. J gave up 4 bases and V 6 bases, and 2 bases lay outside the gene matches. CDR3 sequence: CASSGTGGYNEQFF. The CDR3 nucleotides read TGTGCCAGCAGCGGGACAGGGGGGTACAATGAGCAGTTCTTC. Full variable domain (outside the CDR3, taken from reference TRBV2 and TRBJ2-1): EPEVTQTPSHQVTQMGQEVILRCVPISNHLYFYWYRQILGQKVEFLVSFYNNEISEKSEIFDDQFSVERPDGSNFTLKIRSTKLEDSAMYFCASSGTGGYNEQFFGPGTRLTVL.

This clone was counted once. The V gene is TRBV19, the J gene TRBJ2-3, with TRBD2 matching over 14 bases. V trimming: 5 bases; J trimming: 0 bases; junction bases outside the gene matches: 16. Germline V gives CDR1 LNHDA, CDR2 SQIVND (reference sequence). This CDR3 contains 21 residues. In DNA form, the CDR3 reads TGTGCCAGTAGTCCAGAACCGGGACTAGCGGGAGCGAACCCCAGCACAGATACGCAGTATTTT. Amino acids: CASSPEPGLAGANPSTDTQYF.